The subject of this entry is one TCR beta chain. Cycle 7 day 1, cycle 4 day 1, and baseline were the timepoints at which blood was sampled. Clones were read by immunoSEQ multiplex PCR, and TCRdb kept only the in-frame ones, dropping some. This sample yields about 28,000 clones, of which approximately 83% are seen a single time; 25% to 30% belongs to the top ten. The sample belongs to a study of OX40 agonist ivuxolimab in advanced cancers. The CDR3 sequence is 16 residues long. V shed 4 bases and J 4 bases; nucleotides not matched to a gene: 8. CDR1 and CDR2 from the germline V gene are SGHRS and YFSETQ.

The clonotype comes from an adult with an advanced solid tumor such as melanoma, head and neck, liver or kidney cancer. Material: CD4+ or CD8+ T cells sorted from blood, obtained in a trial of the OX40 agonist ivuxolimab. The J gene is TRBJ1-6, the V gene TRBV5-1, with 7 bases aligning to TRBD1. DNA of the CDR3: TGCGCCAGCAGCACGACAGGGCGGGGATATAATTCACCCCTCCACTTT. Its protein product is CASSTTGRGYNSPLHF.